This TCR beta chain was documented in a study of radiotherapy plus CTLA-4 blockade in lung cancer (dated by TCRdb to 2017 to 2018). In the study overall: Among the enrolled patients, 15% to 20% had an objective response, and about 29% reached disease control. The study at large found these results: After treatment with radiotherapy and ipilimumab, TCR clones that originated in tumors expanded in peripheral blood. Early dynamic changes in blood T cell clones, together with increased serum interferon-beta after radiation, were reported as the strongest predictors of response.

The study tested focal radiation therapy combined with CTLA-4 blockade (ipilimumab) in patients with chemo-refractory metastatic non-small-cell lung cancer. Relative to germline, V is missing 4 bases and J is missing 8 bases, with 3 bases of the junction outside any gene match. The CDR3, from cysteine to phenylalanine, totals 12 residues. Just CDR3 DNA is preserved here, 36 bases in frame from base 1. CDR1 and CDR2, per the germline V gene, are MDHEN and SYDVKM. Library preparation used the immunoSEQ multiplex PCR assay. TCRdb obtained this table from immuneACCESS and retained in-frame rearrangements with V and J assigned. These tables miss some clones; where compared with another copy, unresolved V genes account for less than half of the shortfall, and the remainder is unexplained. The sample contains about 28,000 clones, approximately 79% of them found a single time. Of the sample, 7% to 9.5% falls within the top ten clones.

Regarding this clone: The antigen it recognizes is unknown. Per-base quality was not reported, and no clone a single base away is much larger than it.

Material: peripheral blood, obtained from a patient treated with radiotherapy plus ipilimumab. The chain is made from TRBV28 and TRBJ1-1; TRBD1 fits 8 bases in the junction. The receptor's source is a human donor with non-small cell lung cancer who had stable disease on radiotherapy plus ipilimumab. CDR3 loop: CASSSQGAEAFF. The sequenced DNA: TGTGCCAGCAGTTCTCAGGGGGCGGAAGCTTTCTTT. Outside the CDR3, residues come from the reference TRBV28 and TRBJ1-1 proteins, so the full variable domain is: DVKVTQSSRYLVKRTGEKVFLECVQDMDHENMFWYRQDPGLGLRLIYFSYDVKMKEKGDIPEGYSVSREKKERFSLILESASTNQTSMYLCASSSQGAEAFFGQGTRLTVV.